The 23 T cell receptor beta chains reported below all come from one sample, sequenced in a study of beta chain features in type 1 diabetes. No antigen has been assigned to these receptors. Whole-study findings and limits: Shorter TCRB CDR3s, moderately but significantly so, were found in Type 1 diabetes patients in all four CD4+ subsets.

The investigators reverse transcribed all of the isolated RNA, so they sequenced expressed TCRB transcripts. Sequencing used immunoSEQ multiplex PCR; TCRdb keeps in-frame clones, though not all of them. This repertoire shows fewer than 350,000 clones, over 14% found once; its top ten account for 0.015% to 0.017%. Sequenced material: naive CD4+ T cells from blood. The receptors derive from a man younger than 30 with type 1 diabetes.

The chain uses TRBV2 and TRBJ2-3; TRBD1 agrees at 7 bases. Germline CDR1 is SNHLY and CDR2 is FYNNEI. CDR3 length equals 13 residues. V dropped 8 bases and J dropped 2; count of bases not matched to a gene: 4. The CDR3 DNA is TGTGCCAGCTCGACAGGGCTCACAGATACGCAGTATTTT. This sequence encodes CASSTGLTDTQYF.

This clone has more than one count but fewer than ten. The chain is built from TRBV5-6 and TRBJ2-2, with 10 bases that match TRBD1. Trimming at V came to 3 bases and at J to 7 bases, leaving 9 bases not matched to a gene. This CDR3 spans 16 amino acids. Per the germline V gene, CDR1 is SGHDT and CDR2 is YYEEEE. The DNA for the CDR3 is TGTGCCAGCAGCTCCAGGGACAGGGGTCATGGCGGGGAGCTGTTTTTT. Translating it yields CASSSRDRGHGGELFF. Together with reference TRBV5-6 and TRBJ2-2, the CDR3 gives the full variable domain: DAGVTQSPTHLIKTRGQQVTLRCSPKSGHDTVSWYQQALGQGPQFIFQYYEEEERQRGNFPDRFSGHQFPNYSSELNVNALLLGDSALYLCASSSRDRGHGGELFFGEGSRLTVL.

The CDR3 protein is CASSLQGSYQPQHF. DNA of the CDR3: TGTGCCAGCAGCTTACAGGGTTCTTATCAGCCCCAGCATTTT. The chain links TRBV5-4 to TRBJ1-5; a weak D match, TRBD1 (6 bases). Germline V CDR1 and CDR2: SGHNT, YYREEE (reference sequence). V dropped 2 bases and J dropped 5 bases, with 11 bases sitting between them. This CDR3 contains 14 residues.

This sequence joins TRBV6-1 and TRBJ1-1, with a possible D match to TRBD1 (6 bases). Germline V gene data show CDR1 as MNHNS and CDR2 as SASEGT. The CDR3 is 13 amino acids. V was cut by 6 bases and J by 4 bases, with 12 bases left in between. In DNA, the CDR3 is TGTGCCAGCAGGAGGGAAGGGGGCACTGAAGCTTTCTTT. Translated: CASRREGGTEAFF.

In this sample, this clone turned up a few times. The rearrangement joins TRBV25-1 to TRBJ1-2, with 12 positions matching TRBD1. Germline V gives CDR1 MGHDK, CDR2 SYGVNS. V shed 2 bases and J 6 bases; nucleotides not matched to a gene: 7. CDR3 length: 16 amino acids. This CDR3 is CASSEEPGQGANGYTF. In nucleotides, the CDR3 is TGTGCCAGCAGTGAAGAGCCGGGACAGGGGGCTAATGGCTACACCTTC.

The table lists this clone with a few counts. The rearrangement joins TRBV7-2 to TRBJ2-3, with a weak D call TRBD1 (5 bases). The CDR3 spans 13 residues. V lost 0 bases to trimming and J lost 4 bases, with 5 bases between them. CDR1 and CDR2 (germline): SGHTA, FQGNSA. The CDR3: CASSLATADTQYF. The CDR3 DNA follows: TGTGCCAGCAGCTTAGCGACAGCAGATACGCAGTATTTT.

In this sample, this clone turned up a few times. A junction boundary mismatches the germline segment, possibly from a read error. The rearrangement joins TRBV11-2 to TRBJ1-6, with D possibly matching TRBD1 (6 bases). CDR1 SGHAT and CDR2 FQNNGV come from the germline V gene. CDR3 length: 16 residues. The CDR3 nucleotides read TGCGCCAGCAGCCAACGCAGAAACCGGGGGGCATCACCCCTCCACTTT. It codes for CASSQRRNRGASPLHF.

The genes are TRBV5-1 and TRBJ2-7; D unresolved. Trimming pared 0 bases from V and 9 bases from J, leaving 13 bases between. The germline V gene has CDR1 SGHRS and CDR2 YFSETQ. The CDR3 runs 13 residues. The CDR3 region has the DNA TGCGCCAGCAGCTTGGTCTCTCCCGGCGGGCAGTACTTC. Protein product: CASSLVSPGGQYF.

The J gene is TRBJ1-5, the V gene TRBV2; 8 bases are a match to TRBD1. Trimming cost V 2 bases and J 5 bases; bases outside gene matches: 2. Looked up from germline, CDR1 is SNHLY and CDR2 is FYNNEI. This CDR3 spans 14 amino acids. The CDR3 DNA is TGTGCCAGCAGTGAACAGGGGGCGGATCAGCCCCAGCATTTT. Translation: CASSEQGADQPQHF.

This clone was detected only a few times. The rearrangement uses TRBV19 and TRBJ2-7, with 7 bases aligning to TRBD2. Germline CDR1 reads LNHDA; CDR2 reads SQIVND (reference sequence). Trimming cost V 4 bases and J 5 bases; bases outside gene matches: 5. This CDR3 is built from 13 residues. CDR3 nucleotide sequence: TGTGCCAGTAGTACGGGACTATTCAACGAGCAGTACTTC. This translates into CASSTGLFNEQYF.

The V gene is TRBV7-2, the J gene TRBJ1-2; the match to TRBD1 covers 8 bases. Trimming cost V 4 bases and J 5 bases; bases outside gene matches: 9. The CDR3 is 15 amino acids. Per germline, CDR1 SGHTA and CDR2 FQGNSA. In nucleotides, the CDR3 is TGTGCCAGCAGCTCCCGGGACAGGCCGAATTATGGCTACACCTTC. As protein: CASSSRDRPNYGYTF.

The chain uses TRBV2 and TRBJ1-2, with 7 bases matching TRBD1. The CDR3 runs 15 residues. Trimming removed 6 bases from V and 1 base from J; junction bases left unmatched: 8. Germline values: CDR1 SNHLY, CDR2 FYNNEI. The CDR3, as DNA: TGTGCCAGCAGGGAACGTGACAGGGATAACTATGGCTACACCTTC. This encodes CASRERDRDNYGYTF. Combining the CDR3 with reference TRBV2 and TRBJ1-2 gives the whole variable domain EPEVTQTPSHQVTQMGQEVILRCVPISNHLYFYWYRQILGQKVEFLVSFYNNEISEKSEIFDDQFSVERPDGSNFTLKIRSTKLEDSAMYFCASRERDRDNYGYTFGSGTRLTVV.

The V and J genes are TRBV9 and TRBJ1-6, with D possibly being TRBD1 (5 bases). Germline V CDR1 and CDR2: SGDLS, YYNGEE. V was shortened by 3 bases and J by 7 bases, with 14 bases between the two germline ends. The CDR3 spans 15 residues. CDR3 region: CASSGRSDSNSPLHF. Here the CDR3 DNA reads TGTGCCAGCAGCGGAAGATCAGACAGCAATTCACCCCTCCACTTT. Combining the CDR3 with reference TRBV9 and TRBJ1-6 gives the whole variable domain DSGVTQTPKHLITATGQRVTLRCSPRSGDLSVYWYQQSLDQGLQFLIQYYNGEERAKGNILERFSAQQFPDLHSELNLSSLELGDSALYFCASSGRSDSNSPLHFGNGTRLTVT.

This clone was seen a single time. This sequence joins TRBV7-8 and TRBJ1-5; D gene ambiguous. The CDR3 is 15 amino acids. CDR1 SGHVS and CDR2 FQNEAQ come from the germline V gene. The V and J ends lost 1 base and 0 bases respectively, with 7 bases between them. CDR3 nucleotides: TGTGCCAGCAGCTTAGGCAGGATTAGCAATCAGCCCCAGCATTTT. Translating it yields CASSLGRISNQPQHF.

The V gene is TRBV28, the J gene TRBJ2-5, with 7 bases identical to TRBD2. V lost 11 bases to trimming and J lost 5 bases; unmatched junction nucleotides: 11. This CDR3 contains 13 residues. Germline CDR1 reads MDHEN; CDR2 reads SYDVKM. The DNA of the CDR3 is TGTGCCGGATCCAGGGAGGGCAGGGAGACCCAGTACTTC. Translating gives CAGSREGRETQYF. Drawing the rest from reference TRBV28 and TRBJ2-5, the complete variable domain is DVKVTQSSRYLVKRTGEKVFLECVQDMDHENMFWYRQDPGLGLRLIYFSYDVKMKEKGDIPEGYSVSREKKERFSLILESASTNQTSMYLCAGSREGRETQYFGPGTRLLVL.

Comment on this clone: The same CDR3 can be traced to other DNA sequences in this sample. The chain recombines TRBV25-1 with TRBJ2-7; the D gene is possibly TRBD2 (5 bases). The CDR3 is 12 amino acids. Looked up from germline, CDR1 is MGHDK and CDR2 is SYGVNS. Trimming took off 2 bases at V and 3 bases at J, with 5 bases between the two ends. CDR3 sequence (DNA): TGTGCCAGCAGTGAACGGGGCTACGAGCAGTACTTC. Translation: CASSERGYEQYF.

V gene TRBV27 combines with J gene TRBJ2-2; 8 positions match TRBD1. J was trimmed by 5 bases and V by 6 bases; bases with no gene match: 5. Germline V gives CDR1 MNHEY, CDR2 SMNVEV (reference sequence). This CDR3 has 14 residues. The CDR3 reads CASRRTGWTGELFF. DNA for the CDR3: TGTGCCAGCAGGCGGACAGGGTGGACCGGGGAGCTGTTTTTT.

The gene calls are TRBV19 and TRBJ1-6; D is uncertain. CDR3 length: 15 amino acids. V lost 7 bases to trimming and J lost 4 bases, with 14 bases between them. In germline, CDR1 is LNHDA, CDR2 SQIVND (reference sequence). The CDR3 nucleotides are TGTGCCAGTAAGAACAACCCTCCTTATAATTCACCCCTCCACTTT. Protein: CASKNNPPYNSPLHF.

This clone was counted between two and nine times. This chain's CDR3 is CASSPDGTSGRNEQFF. The CDR3 nucleotides are TGTGCCAGCAGCCCAGACGGGACTAGCGGGAGAAATGAGCAGTTCTTC. The chain carries TRBV14 and TRBJ2-1, with TRBD2 matching over 14 bases. The CDR3 sequence is 16 residues long. J was trimmed by 7 bases and V by 4 bases; bases with no gene match: 6. The V gene's germline CDR1 is SGHDN and CDR2 FVKESK.

This clone was recorded at least ten times. The rearrangement joins TRBV21-1 to TRBJ2-6; no DNA check was done on the table's D call, TRBD2. TRBV21-1 has pseudogene status. This CDR3 region has 10 residues. CDR3 loop: CASSTGVLTF. The CDR3 DNA reads TGTGCCAGCAGCACCGGCGTCCTGACTTTC.

The V call is TRBV30, the J call TRBJ1-5, with a tentative D call TRBD1 (6 bases). The CDR3 runs to 14 residues. The germline gives CDR1 GTSNPN, CDR2 SVGIG (reference sequence). The V end was cut by 8 bases, the J end by 0 bases, with 14 bases between. The CDR3 DNA follows: TGTGCCGGTGGACAGCGTTATAGCAATCAGCCCCAGCATTTT. The encoded protein is CAGGQRYSNQPQHF.

This clone came up a few times. The rearrangement links TRBV19 to TRBJ1-6; D not resolved. Trimming left V 6 bases short and J 10 bases short, with 7 bases between. CDR3 size: 11 residues. Per the germline V gene, CDR1 is LNHDA and CDR2 is SQIVND (reference sequence). The CDR3 reads CASSGGSPLHF. In DNA form, the CDR3 reads TGTGCCAGTAGCGGAGGATCACCCCTCCACTTT.

The chain combines TRBV6-5 with TRBJ2-1; 8 nucleotides line up with TRBD1. Germline V gene lookup returns CDR1 MNHEY and CDR2 SVGAGI. Germline trimming cut 5 bases from V and 4 bases from J; bases unmatched to any gene: 7. The CDR3 totals 15 residues. CDR3 sequence reads: CASSGEHRGYNEQFF. Here the CDR3 DNA reads TGTGCCAGCAGTGGCGAACACAGGGGGTACAATGAGCAGTTCTTC.